The rows below give T cell receptor beta chains drawn from one sample of a study of cytomegalovirus exposure and HLA in healthy donors. Sequenced by immunoSEQ multiplex PCR; TCRdb stores in-frame clones only, minus some. This table holds about 120,000 clones, 70% to 90% found once. The sample was PBMCs. Receptor source: a woman aged 18-29 years in good health and CMV-seropositive. Each CDR3 is given with its conserved first and last residue. Fields, in order: clone size, D gene, J gene, V gene, CDR3 DNA, CDR3 protein. A D gene is named only where the DNA matches it firmly. Part of the rows lack a size; the others show once, few, many or a class for expanded clones.

>few|TRBD1|TRBJ2-4|TRBV15
TGTGCCACCAGCACCCTCTTTATGACCCGGGACAGCCCTGCCGAGGGAAACATTCAGTACTTC
CATSTLFMTRDSPAEGNIQYF
>NA|TRBD2|TRBJ2-6|TRBV5-1
TGCGCCAGCCACGCGGGAGACTCTGGGGCCAACGTCCTGACTTTC
CASHAGDSGANVLTF
>NA|NA|TRBJ2-3|TRBV5-1
TGCGCCAGCAGCCCGGAGGGGTCCTCGGGCACAGATACGCAGTATTTT
CASSPEGSSGTDTQYF
>once|TRBD1|TRBJ1-1|TRBV30
TGTGCCTGGGGACGGACAGGGCTCCGGGAAGCTTTCTTT
CAWGRTGLREAFF
>NA|NA|TRBJ2-7|TRBV11-2
TGTGCCAGCAGCTTATCTGGGAGTTCCTACTGGGAGCAGTACTTC
CASSLSGSSYWEQYF
>NA|TRBD2|TRBJ2-1|TRBV2
TGTGCCAGCAGTAGAGAGCGGGGGGGCCGGGAGCAGTTCTTC
CASSRERGGREQFF
>NA|TRBD2|TRBJ2-3|TRBV4-2
TGTGCCAGCAGCCAAGTCACTAGCGGGGACCCCACAGATACGCAGTATTTT
CASSQVTSGDPTDTQYF
>NA|TRBD2|TRBJ2-7|TRBV27
TGTGCCAGCAGTCCCCGTGGGACTAGCGGATTCCCCTACGAGCAGTACTTC
CASSPRGTSGFPYEQYF
>NA|TRBD1|TRBJ2-7|TRBV27
TGTGCCAGCAGTTTATATCCGGGACAGGGGGCCGAGCAGTACTTC
CASSLYPGQGAEQYF
>NA|TRBD1|TRBJ2-2|TRBV29-1
TGCAGCGGGACAGGGGGCGTGAGCACCGGGGAGCTGTTTTTT
CSGTGGVSTGELFF